This TCR beta chain was documented in a study of blood T cells in healthy people across ages. Notes on the study in general: Observed TCR beta diversity per million T cells went down as age went up. This fall followed a roughly linear course with age. More naive CD4+ cells and higher diversity were found in long-lived than in aged donors.

As for this clonotype: Its antigen is still unknown.

The study recruited healthy Caucasian donors from Russia who were aged about 6 to 95. Next came a second PCR, run for about 7 to 11 cycles, which used a sample-barcoded 5' primer along with a J-beta primer mix. Each TCR beta cDNA got a 12-nucleotide random molecular identifier. TCRdb re-called the 5' RACE reads with MiXCR, one entry per CDR3 protein. Among fewer than 1.5 million distinct CDR3 sequences listed, 42% were seen once. Germline-derived CDR1 and CDR2 are MNHEY and SVGEGT. Trimming took 0 bases from V and 1 from J, leaving 10 bases between them. The CDR3 length is 15 residues. The J gene is TRBJ2-7, the V gene TRBV6-2 or TRBV6-3; no clear D. The sequence came from a young woman in good health. What was sequenced was blood. CDR3 amino acids: CASSYSNQDSYEQYF. For the CDR3, the DNA is TGTGCCAGCAGTTACTCGAATCAGGATTCCTACGAGCAGTACTTC.